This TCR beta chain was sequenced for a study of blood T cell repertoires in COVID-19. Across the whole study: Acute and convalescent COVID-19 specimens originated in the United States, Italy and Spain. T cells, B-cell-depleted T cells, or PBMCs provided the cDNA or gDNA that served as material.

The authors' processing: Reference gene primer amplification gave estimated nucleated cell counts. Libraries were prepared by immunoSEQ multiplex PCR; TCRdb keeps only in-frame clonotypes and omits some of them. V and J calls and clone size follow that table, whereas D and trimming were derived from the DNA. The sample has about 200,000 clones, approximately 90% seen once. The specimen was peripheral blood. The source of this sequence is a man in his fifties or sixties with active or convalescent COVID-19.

The CDR3 loop reads CASRTGGTGELFF. CDR3 nucleotides: TGTGCCAGCAGGACAGGGGGCACCGGGGAGCTGTTTTTT. The rearrangement links TRBV2 to TRBJ2-2, with 9 bases matching TRBD1. The CDR3 sequence is 13 residues long. After removal of 6 bases from V and 4 bases from J, the junction contained 0 bases not matched to a gene. Germline CDR1 and CDR2: SNHLY and FYNNEI.